Listed here are 6 T cell receptor beta chains from one sample, sequenced in a study of shared clonotypes between healthy human individuals. Profiled with immunoSEQ multiplex PCR; TCRdb holds only in-frame clones, not every one. The sample includes 2,500,000 or so clones, 85% to 95% seen only once; the top ten take approximately 0.4%. Input material: naive CD4+ T cells from PBMCs. Subset noted: CD45RA+ positively selected. All receptors come from a man aged 18 to 35 in good health. Some clones in this sample may be carry-over from other donors' samples.

V gene TRBV7-3 combines with J gene TRBJ1-5; D may be TRBD1 (5 bases). The V and J ends lost 5 bases and 7 bases respectively, with 9 bases between them. Germline lookup yields CDR1 SGHTA and CDR2 FQGTGA. The CDR3 runs to 12 residues. The CDR3 region is CASSGGEQPQHF. DNA for the CDR3: TGTGCCAGCAGCGGGGGAGAGCAGCCCCAGCATTTT.

The gene calls are TRBV9 and TRBJ2-2, with TRBD1 matching over 11 bases. The CDR3 loop spans 17 amino acids. V dropped 0 bases and J dropped 6; count of bases not matched to a gene: 7. Germline CDR1 is SGDLS and CDR2 is YYNGEE. CDR3 residues: CASSVVDRGPIPGELFF. CDR3 sequence (DNA): TGTGCCAGCAGCGTAGTGGACAGGGGGCCTATCCCCGGGGAGCTGTTTTTT.

The chain is built from TRBV19 and TRBJ2-5; the match to TRBD1 covers 10 bases. J gave up 4 bases and V 5 bases, and 4 bases lay outside the gene matches. CDR3 length: 14 amino acids. Germline V gene lookup returns CDR1 LNHDA and CDR2 SQIVND (reference sequence). CDR3 amino acids: CASSSRQGAETQYF. The CDR3 coding sequence is TGTGCCAGTAGTTCCCGACAGGGGGCAGAGACCCAGTACTTC.

The chain employs TRBV25-1 and TRBJ2-2; the D is unclear. Between the trimmed V and J ends, which lost 5 bases and 4 bases, there was a span of 14 bases. The CDR3 loop spans 15 amino acids. Per germline, CDR1 MGHDK and CDR2 SYGVNS. The CDR3 is CASSFMKGPTGELFF. In nucleotides, the CDR3 is TGTGCCAGCAGTTTTATGAAGGGTCCCACCGGGGAGCTGTTTTTT.

The chain carries TRBV5-4 and TRBJ2-2, with 10 bases matching TRBD2. Germline-derived CDR1 and CDR2 are SGHNT and YYREEE (reference sequence). The J segment lost 5 bases and the V segment lost 4 bases, leaving 8 bases of the junction unmatched. The CDR3 is 16 residues long. CDR3 bases: TGTGCCAGCAGCAGAAATAGCGGGAGGAGTACCGGGGAGCTGTTTTTT. Amino acid sequence: CASSRNSGRSTGELFF.

In its sample, this clone was seen a few times. Within the sample, other DNA sequences also encode this same CDR3. The chain links TRBV7-9 to TRBJ1-1, with 9 bases lining up with TRBD1. Germline CDR1 SEHNR, CDR2 FQNEAQ (reference sequence). The CDR3 totals 15 residues. V shed 3 bases, J shed 0 bases, and the junction held 2 bases outside the gene matches. CDR3 bases: TGTGCCAGCAGCTTTCGGACAGGGGTGAACACTGAAGCTTTCTTT. Its protein is CASSFRTGVNTEAFF.